The following is a T cell receptor (beta chain) sequence with its context. The CDR3 runs to 15 residues. The germline gives CDR1 SGHVS, CDR2 FQNEAQ. Trimming took off 1 base at V and 0 bases at J, with 7 bases between the two ends. This sample is drawn from a study of OX40 agonist ivuxolimab in advanced cancers. Study summary: Ivuxolimab, which patients received intravenously every 2 weeks, was dosed at 0.01 to 10 mg/kg.

Method: immunoSEQ multiplex PCR; TCRdb's copy keeps in-frame clones and lacks some. The sample shows tens of thousands of clones, approximately 81% of them seen only once. The timepoints at which blood was sampled were baseline, cycle 4 day 1, and cycle 7 day 1. The rearrangement joins TRBV7-8 to TRBJ1-3; D call uncertain. The sequences come from CD4+ or CD8+ T cells sorted from blood, collected in a trial of the OX40 agonist ivuxolimab. The receptor comes from an adult with an advanced solid tumor such as melanoma, head and neck, liver or kidney cancer. CDR3 coding DNA: TGTGCCAGCAGCTTAGTACGGGGCTCTGGAAACACCATATATTTT. Translating it yields CASSLVRGSGNTIYF. Together with reference TRBV7-8 and TRBJ1-3, the CDR3 gives the full variable domain: GAGVSQSPRYKVAKRGQDVALRCDPISGHVSLFWYQQALGQGPEFLTYFQNEAQLDKSGLPSDRFFAERPEGSVSTLKIQRTQQEDSAVYLCASSLVRGSGNTIYFGEGSWLTVV.